This T cell receptor beta chain was sequenced during a study of shared clonotypes between healthy human individuals. Study overall: There were three CD4 naive, three CD4 memory, two CD8 naive and one CD8 memory plates per donor. Points from the study as a whole: Estimated clonotype richness was generally higher in naive than memory subsets.

The CDR3 runs to 16 residues. The J segment lost 2 bases and the V segment lost 1 base, leaving 6 bases of the junction unmatched. Germline V CDR1 and CDR2: SGHAT, FQNNGV. Concerning this clone: Antigen: not known.

CD45RO negativity and positive selection for CCR7 defined naive CD8 cells, a population that excluded terminally differentiated effector memory CD45RA+ cells. TCRdb's table, derived via immunoSEQ multiplex PCR, lists solely in-frame clones and lacks some. The table records hundreds of thousands of clones, about 96% of them present only once. This receptor was identified in a woman younger than 45 in good health. This chain connects TRBV11-2 to TRBJ2-7, with 9 bases identical to TRBD2. The sequencing sample was made of naive CD8+ T cells sorted from blood. The CDR3 DNA reads TGTGCCAGCAGCTTAGTATCCAGCGGGAGGCCCTACGAGCAGTACTTC. Protein: CASSLVSSGRPYEQYF.